This TCR beta chain emerged from a study of blood T cells in healthy people across ages. Broader study findings: Diversity was higher, and naive CD4+ cells more numerous, in long-lived donors than in aged donors. Changes seen in expanded clonotypes were possibly confounded by donor CMV status left unknown.

Roughly 9.2 milliliters was the volume of peripheral blood drawn from each donor. V was clipped by 7 bases and J by 11 bases, with 20 bases between them. Per the germline V gene, CDR1 is MNHEY and CDR2 is SVGAGI. CDR3 size: 13 residues. Primers used in a second PCR of roughly 6 to 11 cycles were a sample-barcoded 5' primer and a J-beta primer mix. Paired-end reads containing CDR3 totaled no fewer than 3 million for each sample. TCRdb re-called the 5' RACE reads through MiXCR, storing one row per CDR3 protein. Seen here are 1 million or so distinct CDR3 sequences, 45% observed once, and the top ten hold over 15%. This clonotype was observed a few times. The target antigen is unknown.

The TCR was taken from an older woman in good health. V gene TRBV6-5 combines with J gene TRBJ2-5, with D perhaps TRBD2 (5 bases). Input material: blood. DNA of the CDR3: TGTGCCAGCACCAATGGAGGAATTGGCGGGCAGTACTTC. Its protein is CASTNGGIGGQYF.